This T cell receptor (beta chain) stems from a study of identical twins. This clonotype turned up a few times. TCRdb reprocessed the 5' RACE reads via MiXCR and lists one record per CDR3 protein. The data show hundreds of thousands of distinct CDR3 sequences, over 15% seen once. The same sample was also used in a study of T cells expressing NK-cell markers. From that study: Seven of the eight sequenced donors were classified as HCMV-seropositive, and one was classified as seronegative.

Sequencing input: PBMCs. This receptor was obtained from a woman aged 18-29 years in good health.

The CDR3 sequence: CSAKQDVWTKAFF. The CDR3 DNA reads TGCAGTGCGAAACAGGACGTGTGGACAAAGGCTTTCTTT. The chain recombines TRBV20-1 with TRBJ1-1; maybe TRBD1 (5 bases). V was pared by 6 bases and J by 11 bases, with 22 bases between. Germline V CDR1 and CDR2: DFQATT, SNEGSKA (reference sequence). The CDR3 consists of 13 residues.